The 15 T cell receptor beta chains reported below all come from one sample, sequenced in a study of cytomegalovirus exposure and HLA in healthy donors. It was with 60 Vbeta and 13 Jbeta primers that the PCR ran. Profiling relied on immunoSEQ multiplex PCR, and the TCRdb table lists in-frame clones only, not all of them. The repertoire holds 170,000 or so clones, 80% seen once, with around 7.2% in the top ten. Sequenced: PBMCs. These receptor sequences come from a man aged 25-45 years in good health and CMV-seropositive.

This chain links TRBV7-9 with TRBJ1-2; no reliable D call. V lost 5 bases and J 3 bases, leaving 19 bases between the germline ends. Germline V CDR1 and CDR2: SEHNR, FQNEAQ (reference sequence). This CDR3 is built from 16 residues. CDR3 residues: CASSGGLGILDYGYTF. For the CDR3, the DNA is TGTGCCAGCAGCGGAGGCCTTGGGATTCTGGACTATGGCTACACCTTC.

The V gene is TRBV19, the J gene TRBJ2-4; 8 bases match TRBD2. The V segment lost 5 bases and the J segment 5 bases; nucleotides outside the gene matches: 5. Germline assignment: CDR1 LNHDA and CDR2 SQIVND (reference sequence). The CDR3 is 14 amino acids. In nucleotides, the CDR3 is TGTGCCAGTAGTTTTAGCGGGAACCAAAACATTCAGTACTTC. Encoded protein: CASSFSGNQNIQYF.

The chain couples TRBV9 to TRBJ1-2; D possibly corresponds to TRBD1 (5 bases). This CDR3 comprises 14 residues. Germline values: CDR1 SGDLS, CDR2 YYNGEE. V lost 6 bases, J lost 3 bases, and 15 bases lay in between. CDR3 sequence: CASTLGGGDYGYTF. The CDR3 nucleotides read TGTGCCAGCACCTTAGGTGGGGGGGACTATGGCTACACCTTC.

Note on this clone: Other DNA sequences from this sample encode an identical CDR3 as well. The gene calls are TRBV6-1 and TRBJ1-5, with D perhaps TRBD1 (6 bases). Trimming cost V 2 bases and J 8 bases, with 13 bases left between them. This CDR3 comprises 14 residues. Germline V lookup: CDR1 MNHNS, CDR2 SASEGT. The CDR3 protein is CASSEMTGGEPQHF. For the CDR3, the DNA is TGTGCCAGCAGTGAAATGACTGGGGGCGAGCCCCAGCATTTT.

The chain uses TRBV19 and TRBJ2-1; 11 nucleotides agree with TRBD2. The CDR3 has 17 residues. V was clipped by 0 bases and J by 2 bases; unmatched bases: 3. Germline V gene sequence: CDR1 LNHDA, CDR2 SQIVND (reference sequence). CDR3 nucleotides: TGTGCCAGTAGTATAGACGGGACTAGCGGAACCTACAATGAGCAGTTCTTC. It encodes CASSIDGTSGTYNEQFF.

DNA of the CDR3: TGTGCCAGAAGCGGCCTAGCGGGAGAGTTGGGCTCCTACAATGAGCAGTTCTTC. Amino acids: CARSGLAGELGSYNEQFF. The rearrangement uses TRBV5-3 and TRBJ2-1; TRBD2 agrees at 10 bases. TRBV5-3 is known as an ORF, though its function is uncertain. The CDR3 has 18 residues. V shed 4 bases, J shed 0 bases, and the junction held 10 bases outside the gene matches.

This chain joins TRBV12-5 and TRBJ1-1, with 7 bases matching TRBD1. CDR1 and CDR2 (germline): LGHNT, FRNRAP. This CDR3 is built from 16 residues. V was pared by 8 bases and J by 2 bases, with 14 bases of the junction left unmatched. The CDR3 nucleotides are TGTGCTAGTTTATCAGTAGGGGGCCGTTTTAACACTGAAGCTTTCTTT. Translated, it gives CASLSVGGRFNTEAFF.

CDR3 in DNA: TGTGCCAGCAGCCTGGAGACCCAGTACTTC. Protein product: CASSLETQYF. This rearrangement joins TRBV7-8 to TRBJ2-5; D is undetermined. The CDR3 loop spans 10 amino acids. The V gene lost 5 bases and the J gene lost 5 bases, with 3 bases spanning the gap. Germline values: CDR1 SGHVS, CDR2 FQNEAQ.

This clone turned up a few times. The genes are TRBV19 and TRBJ1-6; D not resolved. V dropped 3 bases and J dropped 4 bases, with 16 bases sitting between them. Germline-derived CDR1 and CDR2 are LNHDA and SQIVND (reference sequence). This CDR3 is built from 17 residues. CDR3 sequence: CASSIRQRSSYNSPLHF. The CDR3 DNA is TGTGCCAGTAGTATCCGACAACGGTCCTCTTATAATTCACCCCTCCACTTT.

V and J are TRBV5-6 and TRBJ1-6; D remains unclear. The V gene's germline CDR1 is SGHDT and CDR2 YYEEEE. V lost 3 bases and J lost 6, with 13 bases in between. CDR3 size: 15 residues. The CDR3 nucleotides read TGTGCCAGCAGCTGGGGAGAGGGCGGTAATTCACCCCTCCACTTT. This codes for CASSWGEGGNSPLHF.

Turning to this clone: At one boundary the junction diverges from the germline segment, which might be a read error. Other DNA sequences in this sample translate to the same CDR3. The V gene is TRBV6-5, the J gene TRBJ1-2; D remains ambiguous. Germline V lookup: CDR1 MNHEY, CDR2 SVGAGI. This CDR3 has 15 amino acids. CDR3 residues: CASSPFGEIDYGYTF. The DNA of the CDR3 is TGCGCCAGCAGCCCATTTGGGGAGATAGACTATGGCTACACCTTC.

Written as DNA, the CDR3 is TGTGCCTGGAGTGCGTGGACAGGGGGCGGTTCAGCAGCTTTCTTT. This codes for CAWSAWTGGGSAAFF. V usage is TRBV30 and J usage is TRBJ1-1; 11 bases fit TRBD1. This CDR3 comprises 15 residues. V shed 1 base and J 10 bases; nucleotides not matched to a gene: 11. CDR1 is GTSNPN, CDR2 SVGIG, per germline (reference sequence).

This clone has more than one count but fewer than ten. The chain joins TRBV9 to TRBJ2-2; 11 positions match TRBD2. The CDR3 is 16 residues long. V gave up 5 bases and J gave up 7 bases; unmatched junction bases: 10. Germline CDR1 reads SGDLS; CDR2 reads YYNGEE. Written as DNA, the CDR3 is TGTGCCAGCAGAGCTCCGACTAGCGGGACCAACGGGGAGCTGTTTTTT. It specifies CASRAPTSGTNGELFF.

V gene TRBV7-9 combines with J gene TRBJ2-5, with a weak D call TRBD1 (5 bases). The J call may not be correct, given that the DNA end is closer to TRBJ2-7. Germline CDR1 reads SEHNR; CDR2 reads FQNEAQ (reference sequence). The CDR3 length is 13 residues. This chain's CDR3 is CASSPTESYEQYF. The CDR3 coding sequence is TGTGCCAGCAGCCCGACAGAGTCCTACGAGCAGTACTTC.

The chain uses TRBV29-1 and TRBJ2-7; D perhaps matches TRBD1 (6 bases). This CDR3 is 13 amino acids long. The ends were cut back, 1 base at V and 3 bases at J, with 10 bases in the middle. Germline V gives CDR1 SQVTM, CDR2 ANQGSEA. The CDR3 is CSVEVGTNYEQYF. The CDR3 nucleotides are TGCAGCGTTGAAGTTGGGACAAACTACGAGCAGTACTTC.